This TCR beta chain is from a study of blood T cells in healthy people across ages. The CDR3 extends over 13 amino acids. The V segment lost 5 bases and the J segment 8 bases; nucleotides outside the gene matches: 8. CDR1 is DFQATT, CDR2 SNEGSKA, per germline (reference sequence). Of note for this clonotype: The antigen remains unidentified.

Notes on the study in general: Bulk PBMC profiling left naive and antigen-experienced comparisons inconclusive.

A second about 6 to 12 cycle PCR used barcoded and J-beta primers. TCRdb itself ran the 5' RACE reads through MiXCR, one entry per CDR3 protein. The table has fewer than 1.5 million distinct CDR3 sequences, around 42% seen once. Sequences were obtained from blood. The V gene is TRBV20-1, the J gene TRBJ1-4; 7 bases match TRBD1. The TCR was taken from a woman between 18 and 29 years old in good health. This chain's CDR3 is CSAEQGPGEKLFF. In DNA, the CDR3 is TGCAGTGCTGAACAGGGGCCTGGGGAAAAACTGTTTTTT.